Presented here are 17 T cell receptor beta chains from one specimen sequenced in a study of Tregs in tolerant kidney transplant recipients. Libraries were prepared by immunoSEQ multiplex PCR; TCRdb keeps only in-frame clonotypes and omits some of them. Of tens of thousands of clones listed, around 84% were seen once; the top ten hold about 4%. Sequenced: CD4+ T cells from blood. Every receptor here comes from a human donor in good health.

This clone was seen once. V usage is TRBV5-1 and J usage is TRBJ2-1; D not certain. The V gene's germline CDR1 is SGHRS and CDR2 YFSETQ. V lost 0 bases and J lost 1, with 20 bases in between. The CDR3 runs to 19 residues. Here the CDR3 reads CASSLVVRSLPFSYNEQFF. CDR3 coding DNA: TGCGCCAGCAGCTTGGTCGTCAGGAGCCTACCCTTTTCCTACAATGAGCAGTTCTTC.

The chain is built from TRBV5-1 and TRBJ2-5; 8 bases are shared with TRBD2. J lost 5 bases, V lost 6 bases, and 9 bases had no gene match. The CDR3 consists of 14 residues. Germline V lookup: CDR1 SGHRS, CDR2 YFSETQ. The CDR3 protein is CASKPRGGLETQYF. The CDR3 bases are TGCGCCAGCAAACCACGCGGGGGGTTGGAGACCCAGTACTTC. The whole variable domain, remainder taken from reference TRBV5-1 and TRBJ2-5, is KAGVTQTPRYLIKTRGQQVTLSCSPISGHRSVSWYQQTPGQGLQFLFEYFSETQRNKGNFPGRFSGRQFSNSRSEMNVSTLELGDSALYLCASKPRGGLETQYFGPGTRLLVL.

The chain links TRBV18 to TRBJ1-4; D possibly corresponds to TRBD1 (5 bases). CDR1 is KGHSH and CDR2 is LQKENI in the germline V gene. The CDR3 length is 11 residues. V was clipped by 5 bases and J by 8 bases, with 6 bases between them. DNA of the CDR3: TGTGCCAGCTCAGGGGGAGAAAAACTGTTTTTT. This translates into CASSGGEKLFF.

Written as DNA, the CDR3 is TGTGCCAGCCGTCGCGGCCCAAAGGAGACCCAGTACTTC. This encodes CASRRGPKETQYF. The chain has TRBV6-5 and TRBJ2-5; D uncertain. Germline assignment: CDR1 MNHEY and CDR2 SVGAGI. V lost 8 bases and J lost 5, with 15 bases in between. CDR3 length: 13 residues.

This clone has a single count. The V and J genes are TRBV7-9 and TRBJ1-6, with 8 bases lining up with TRBD1. CDR1 is SEHNR and CDR2 is FQNEAQ in the germline V gene (reference sequence). The CDR3 is 15 residues long. After removal of 5 bases from V and 5 bases from J, the junction contained 5 bases not matched to a gene. CDR3 amino acids: CASSPLTGDNSPLHF. The CDR3 DNA is TGTGCCAGCAGCCCTCTGACAGGGGATAATTCACCCCTCCACTTT. The whole variable domain, remainder taken from reference TRBV7-9 and TRBJ1-6, is DTGVSQNPRHKITKRGQNVTFRCDPISEHNRLYWYRQTLGQGPEFLTYFQNEAQLEKSRLLSDRFSAERPKGSFSTLEIQRTEQGDSAMYLCASSPLTGDNSPLHFGNGTRLTVT.

The rearrangement links TRBV10-3 to TRBJ2-2; D possibly corresponds to TRBD2 (6 bases). Germline CDR1 ENHRY, CDR2 SYGVKD. V shed 4 bases and J shed 5 bases, with 17 bases lying between them. The length of the CDR3 is 16 residues. CDR3 coding DNA: TGTGCCATCAGTGGAGCCCCCGGGGGAGGAACCGGGGAGCTGTTTTTT. Translating it yields CAISGAPGGGTGELFF.

This clone was observed a handful of times. V and J are TRBV29-1 and TRBJ1-6; the D is unclear. CDR3 length equals 13 residues. Germline CDR1 and CDR2: SQVTM and ANQGSEA. Trimming shortened V by 4 bases and J by 10 bases, and 14 bases separated the two germline ends. CDR3 region: CSVAGRPGSPLHF. The CDR3 coding sequence is TGCAGCGTTGCGGGCCGGCCGGGCTCACCCCTCCACTTT.

V gene TRBV2 combines with J gene TRBJ1-4; D ambiguous. Trimming cost V 5 bases and J 8 bases, with 15 bases left between them. In germline, CDR1 is SNHLY, CDR2 FYNNEI. This CDR3 has 14 amino acids. The CDR3 nucleotides read TGTGCCAGCAGTCGCGGCGGTGGAGGCGAAAAACTGTTTTTT. Translated: CASSRGGGGEKLFF.

Details on this clone: Without the conserved terminal phenylalanine or tryptophan, this CDR3 likely stems from a read error. DNA of the CDR3: TGCAGCGTTTCCGGGATACTTAACTATGGCTACACCCTC. It encodes CSVSGILNYGYTL. The chain carries TRBV29-1 and TRBJ1-2; D not resolved. The V and J ends lost 5 bases and 1 base respectively, with 11 bases between them. Germline CDR1 is SQVTM and CDR2 is ANQGSEA. The CDR3 covers 13 residues.

The rearrangement links TRBV4-1 to TRBJ2-7, with 11 bases fitting TRBD2. The CDR3 runs to 17 residues. Trimming at V came to 2 bases and at J to 7 bases, leaving 13 bases not matched to a gene. Per the germline V gene, CDR1 is MGHRA and CDR2 is YSYEKL. The CDR3 region has the DNA TGCGCCAGCAGCCAAAGCCTTGTAGCGGGAGGGCCGGGGGAGCAGTACTTC. Protein product: CASSQSLVAGGPGEQYF.

This rearrangement joins TRBV6-5 to TRBJ2-7; 7 bases align to TRBD1. V shed 1 base and J 6 bases; nucleotides not matched to a gene: 12. This CDR3 is 16 amino acids long. Germline CDR1 MNHEY, CDR2 SVGAGI. CDR3 bases: TGTGCCAGCAGTTACTTTTCGACAGGGTACCGGGGCGAGCAGTACTTC. It is translated as CASSYFSTGYRGEQYF.

V usage is TRBV7-2 and J usage is TRBJ2-1; 9 nucleotides line up with TRBD1. The CDR3 contains 11 residues. The germline CDR1 and CDR2 sequences are SGHTA and FQGNSA. V shed 8 bases, J shed 7 bases, and the junction held 0 bases outside the gene matches. CDR3 sequence: CASGTGNEQFF. The DNA for the CDR3 is TGTGCCAGCGGGACAGGGAATGAGCAGTTCTTC.

V gene TRBV2 combines with J gene TRBJ2-5; 9 bases agree with TRBD2. The J segment lost 2 bases and the V segment lost 6 bases, leaving 1 base of the junction unmatched. This CDR3 region has 13 residues. The germline V gene has CDR1 SNHLY and CDR2 FYNNEI. CDR3 sequence reads: CASRTSGQETQYF. CDR3 sequence (DNA): TGTGCCAGCAGGACTAGCGGACAAGAGACCCAGTACTTC.

This clone was recorded only once. This chain joins TRBV16 and TRBJ2-7; D may correspond to TRBD1 or TRBD2 (5 bases each). The CDR3 runs to 13 residues. Trimming took off 3 bases at V and 6 bases at J, with 12 bases between the two ends. From germline, CDR1 is KGHSY and CDR2 FQNENV. CDR3 sequence reads: CASSHRDDGEQYF. As DNA, the CDR3 is TGTGCCAGCAGCCATCGGGACGATGGCGAGCAGTACTTC.

The V gene is TRBV19, the J gene TRBJ2-3, with TRBD1 matching 7 bases. The germline V gene has CDR1 LNHDA and CDR2 SQIVND (reference sequence). The CDR3 has 15 residues. The ends lost 3 bases at V and 4 bases at J; junction bases unmatched: 7. CDR3 protein: CASSMGRGRADTQYF. The CDR3 DNA sequence: TGTGCCAGTAGTATGGGAAGGGGGCGAGCAGATACGCAGTATTTT.

The gene calls are TRBV29-1 and TRBJ1-1, with a tentative D call TRBD1 (5 bases). CDR1 is SQVTM, CDR2 ANQGSEA, per germline. The CDR3 runs 12 residues. V was pared by 6 bases and J by 1 base, with 9 bases between. The CDR3 reads CSVGQTNTEAFF. CDR3 nucleotide sequence: TGCAGCGTAGGACAAACGAACACTGAAGCTTTCTTT.

This clone appeared once. The chain couples TRBV5-1 to TRBJ2-7; D not certain. CDR1 is SGHRS and CDR2 is YFSETQ in the germline V gene. The CDR3 runs to 12 residues. Trimming took off 1 base at V and 5 bases at J, with 7 bases between the two ends. The CDR3 coding sequence is TGCGCCAGCAGCTTGATAGGTCACGAGCAGTACTTC. Translation: CASSLIGHEQYF.